The next 27 T cell receptor beta chains were all read from a single sample in a study of blood T cell repertoires in COVID-19. The assay was immunoSEQ multiplex PCR, and TCRdb's table has in-frame clones only and misses some. The sample lists 250,000 to 300,000 clones; 80% to 95% were seen once. Specimen: PBMCs or T cells enriched from blood (not recorded which). These receptors were obtained from a woman aged 30 to 39 who had recovered from COVID-19.

V usage is TRBV25-1 and J usage is TRBJ1-6; D is unresolved. This CDR3 is 14 amino acids long. CDR1 MGHDK and CDR2 SYGVNS come from the germline V gene. The V gene lost 3 bases and the J gene lost 4 bases, with 7 bases spanning the gap. CDR3 amino acids: CASSDTFYNSPLHF. CDR3 nucleotides: TGTGCCAGCAGTGACACATTTTATAATTCACCCCTCCACTTT.

Turning to this clone: At one of its ends the junction is not consistent with the germline gene, which may arise from a read error. The chain employs TRBV30 and TRBJ1-2; 8 nucleotides match TRBD1. CDR1 and CDR2 (germline): GTSNPN, SVGIG (reference sequence). This CDR3 contains 11 residues. The CDR3 nucleotides are TGTGCCTGGAGGAATCGACAGGGGTTAATCTTC. The encoded protein is CAWRNRQGLIF.

This chain uses TRBV28 with TRBJ1-2; D is perhaps TRBD1 (6 bases). Germline assignment: CDR1 MDHEN and CDR2 SYDVKM. This CDR3 contains 13 residues. V lost 5 bases, J lost 4 bases, and 11 bases lay in between. The CDR3 coding sequence is TGTGCCAGCAGTCCCGGGGGGCCCTATGGCTACACCTTC. Protein: CASSPGGPYGYTF.

This clone occurred once. The chain carries TRBV5-1 and TRBJ2-3; 10 positions match TRBD2. This CDR3 region has 16 residues. J was trimmed by 5 bases and V by 4 bases; bases with no gene match: 10. Germline V gene sequence: CDR1 SGHRS, CDR2 YFSETQ. CDR3 sequence: CASSLLAGGMLDTQYF. CDR3 in DNA: TGCGCCAGCAGCCTATTAGCGGGGGGCATGTTAGATACGCAGTATTTT.

This sequence joins TRBV24-1 and TRBJ2-1, with 10 bases aligning to TRBD1. Germline V gene lookup returns CDR1 KGHDR and CDR2 SFDVKD. With V trimmed by 4 bases and J by 9 bases, 8 bases remained unmatched. The CDR3 consists of 15 residues. CDR3 nucleotides: TGTGCCACCAGTGAGGAAGGACAGGGGGTAGGTGAGCAGTTCTTC. It codes for CATSEEGQGVGEQFF.

CDR3 loop: CASSQRGASGRYYEQYF. Here the CDR3 DNA reads TGTGCCAGCAGCCAACGCGGGGCTAGCGGGAGGTACTACGAGCAGTACTTC. The chain uses TRBV7-2 and TRBJ2-7, with 11 positions matching TRBD2. The CDR3 runs to 17 residues. Germline CDR1 is SGHTA and CDR2 is FQGNSA. Germline trimming cut 5 bases from V and 3 bases from J; bases unmatched to any gene: 12.

The chain employs TRBV5-4 and TRBJ1-2, with D possibly TRBD1 on 5 matching bases. Trimming pared 4 bases from V and 4 bases from J, leaving 14 bases between. Germline V gene lookup returns CDR1 SGHNT and CDR2 YYREEE (reference sequence). CDR3 length: 14 amino acids. The CDR3 nucleotides read TGTGCCAGCAGCAAAAAGGTGGGGCCCTATGGCTACACCTTC. Translated: CASSKKVGPYGYTF.

V and J are TRBV6-5 and TRBJ1-6, with 7 bases aligning to TRBD1. The V segment lost 5 bases and the J segment 7 bases; nucleotides outside the gene matches: 5. Per germline, CDR1 MNHEY and CDR2 SVGAGI. CDR3 length: 14 residues. Written as DNA, the CDR3 is TGTGCCAGCAGTCGACAGGGCCCAAATTCACCCCTCCACTTT. This sequence encodes CASSRQGPNSPLHF.

The rearrangement joins TRBV2 to TRBJ2-1, with 8 bases that match TRBD2. V was clipped by 1 base and J by 4 bases; unmatched bases: 6. The length of the CDR3 is 16 residues. The germline V gene has CDR1 SNHLY and CDR2 FYNNEI. CDR3 sequence reads: CASSEVLAGWYNEQFF. The DNA for the CDR3 is TGTGCCAGCAGTGAAGTCTTAGCGGGGTGGTACAATGAGCAGTTCTTC.

The V and J genes are TRBV6-4 and TRBJ2-7, with D possibly being TRBD2 (6 bases). V shed 4 bases and J shed 2 bases, with 15 bases lying between them. Germline values: CDR1 MRHNA, CDR2 SNTAGT. This CDR3 is 15 amino acids long. DNA for the CDR3: TGTGCCAGCAGTGTTGCTGGGGGGTCGACCTACGAGCAGTACTTC. Amino acid sequence: CASSVAGGSTYEQYF.

The chain joins TRBV4-3 to TRBJ2-3; 8 bases are a match to TRBD2. The CDR3 loop spans 16 amino acids. CDR1 is LGHNA, CDR2 YSLEER, per germline. V shed 0 bases, J shed 4 bases, and the junction held 6 bases outside the gene matches. For the CDR3, the DNA is TGCGCCAGCAGCCAAGAGCCTAGCGGGTTCCCAGATACGCAGTATTTT. Translation: CASSQEPSGFPDTQYF.

This chain joins TRBV4-3 and TRBJ2-3; TRBD1 might be the D (6 bases). Germline lookup yields CDR1 LGHNA and CDR2 YSLEER. The CDR3 loop spans 15 amino acids. V gave up 1 base and J gave up 2 bases, with 10 bases separating them. In DNA form, the CDR3 reads TGCGCCAGCAGCCAAGGCCAGGGGACCACAGATACGCAGTATTTT. Its translation is CASSQGQGTTDTQYF.

The J gene is TRBJ1-2, the V gene TRBV10-3, with TRBD1 matching over 7 bases. Trimming removed 10 bases from V and 0 bases from J; junction bases left unmatched: 11. From germline, CDR1 is ENHRY and CDR2 SYGVKD. The CDR3 extends over 15 amino acids. The CDR3 sequence: CATENPTGTNYGYTF. CDR3 DNA: TGTGCCACCGAGAATCCGACAGGGACTAACTATGGCTACACCTTC.

This clone has just a few counts. The rearrangement joins TRBV28 to TRBJ1-2; tentatively, D is TRBD1 (5 bases). Trimming cost V 1 base and J 8 bases, with 20 bases left between them. The CDR3 totals 16 residues. The germline V gene has CDR1 MDHEN and CDR2 SYDVKM. CDR3 protein: CASSLSSRRGEGGYTF. In DNA form, the CDR3 reads TGTGCCAGCAGTTTATCCTCAAGGAGAGGGGAGGGCGGCTACACCTTC.

The chain couples TRBV5-1 to TRBJ1-4; D ambiguous. From germline, CDR1 is SGHRS and CDR2 YFSETQ. V lost 2 bases to trimming and J lost 2 bases, with 7 bases between them. The CDR3 runs to 14 residues. The CDR3 sequence is CASSLSVTNEKLFF. The DNA of the CDR3 is TGCGCCAGCAGCTTATCGGTGACTAATGAAAAACTGTTTTTT.

This clone was observed a single time. The CDR3 loop is CASSRRDRGEWDEQYF. CDR3 bases: TGCGCCAGCAGTCGGAGGGACAGGGGAGAATGGGACGAGCAGTACTTC. The genes are TRBV23-1 and TRBJ2-7; 10 bases fit TRBD1. TRBV23-1 is an open reading frame, and its role is uncertain. Unmatched junction bases numbered 11, after V lost 4 bases and J lost 5 bases. The CDR3 is made up of 16 amino acids.

This chain joins TRBV27 and TRBJ1-4; D is uncertain. With 6 bases removed from V and 5 bases from J, the gap between germline ends came to 16 bases. In germline, CDR1 is MNHEY, CDR2 SMNVEV (reference sequence). This CDR3 is built from 15 residues. The CDR3 DNA is TGTGCCAGCAGCATATCAGGAAATCCGAATGAAAAACTGTTTTTT. This gives the protein CASSISGNPNEKLFF.

The V gene is TRBV21-1, the J gene TRBJ1-6. TRBV21-1 is flagged as a pseudogene. The CDR3 contains 12 residues. The CDR3 reads CASPPGVSPLHF. The CDR3 bases are TGTGCCAGCCCACCCGGGGTTTCACCCCTCCACTTT.

This clone was found once. V gene TRBV18 combines with J gene TRBJ2-3; 8 bases match TRBD1. Per germline, CDR1 KGHSH and CDR2 LQKENI. The CDR3 length is 15 residues. J gave up 3 bases and V 5 bases, and 7 bases lay outside the gene matches. The CDR3 region has the DNA TGTGCCAGCTCAACCACAGGGGGTCGTACAGATACGCAGTATTTT. The encoded protein is CASSTTGGRTDTQYF.

The chain employs TRBV5-4 and TRBJ2-3; 10 positions match TRBD2. This CDR3 is 15 amino acids long. Germline CDR1 reads SGHNT; CDR2 reads YYREEE (reference sequence). V was pared by 3 bases and J by 2 bases, with 3 bases of the junction left unmatched. The CDR3 protein is CASSSTSGYTDTQYF. In nucleotides, the CDR3 is TGTGCCAGCAGCTCGACTAGCGGGTACACAGATACGCAGTATTTT.

V and J are TRBV5-1 and TRBJ2-3; TRBD2 matches at 10 bases. Germline V gene sequence: CDR1 SGHRS, CDR2 YFSETQ. CDR3 length: 17 residues. V was pared by 5 bases and J by 3 bases, with 12 bases of the junction left unmatched. CDR3 nucleotide sequence: TGCGCCAGCAGGCAGGCCGGACTAGCGGAGACTACAGATACGCAGTATTTT. Its protein product is CASRQAGLAETTDTQYF.

The rearrangement uses TRBV30 and TRBJ1-3, with unresolved D. CDR3 length: 14 residues. Germline assignment: CDR1 GTSNPN and CDR2 SVGIG (reference sequence). Trimming took 3 bases from V and 0 from J, leaving 9 bases between them. DNA for the CDR3: TGTGCCTGGAGCATAGTTGGCTCTGGAAACACCATATATTTT. This codes for CAWSIVGSGNTIYF.

V is TRBV7-2 and J is TRBJ1-2; TRBD1 aligns across 9 bases. This CDR3 spans 15 amino acids. Looked up from germline, CDR1 is SGHTA and CDR2 is FQGNSA. The V and J ends lost 0 bases and 5 bases, in that order; junction bases with no gene match: 4. The CDR3 spells CASSLAMGQGYGYTF. In DNA form, the CDR3 reads TGTGCCAGCAGCTTAGCTATGGGACAGGGATATGGCTACACCTTC.

This rearrangement joins TRBV9 to TRBJ2-1, with 11 bases aligning to TRBD2. CDR1 SGDLS and CDR2 YYNGEE come from the germline V gene. V lost 2 bases, J lost 5 bases, and 12 bases stayed unmatched. The length of the CDR3 is 18 residues. Here the CDR3 reads CASSVKTLAGGPNNEQFF. The CDR3 region has the DNA TGTGCCAGCAGCGTCAAAACCTTAGCGGGAGGGCCGAACAATGAGCAGTTCTTC.

CDR3 protein: CATSSSGRQETQYF. The CDR3 DNA reads TGTGCCACCAGCAGTAGCGGGCGTCAAGAGACCCAGTACTTC. The V call is TRBV15, the J call TRBJ2-5; TRBD2 matches 7 bases. Germline assignment: CDR1 LNHNV and CDR2 YYDKDF (reference sequence). CDR3 length: 14 amino acids. J gave up 2 bases and V 3 bases, and 3 bases lay outside the gene matches.

V usage is TRBV6-4 and J usage is TRBJ2-1; possible D gene TRBD2, 7 bases. The CDR3 is made up of 16 amino acids. Germline lookup yields CDR1 MRHNA and CDR2 SNTAGT. The V gene lost 4 bases and the J gene lost 5 bases, with 18 bases spanning the gap. CDR3 loop: CASSAGAGEGHNEQFF. The CDR3 DNA follows: TGTGCCAGCAGTGCGGGGGCGGGAGAGGGGCACAATGAGCAGTTCTTC.

This chain links TRBV15 with TRBJ2-5; the D is unclear. This CDR3 has 13 residues. The germline CDR1 and CDR2 sequences are LNHNV and YYDKDF (reference sequence). Trimming left V 3 bases short and J 2 bases short, with 7 bases between. CDR3: CATSSAAQETQYF. The CDR3 coding sequence is TGTGCCACCAGCAGCGCGGCACAAGAGACCCAGTACTTC.